The entry below gives a single T cell receptor beta chain sequence along with its context. The antigen it recognizes is unknown. No base quality values were provided; no much bigger clone lies one nucleotide off. None of the patients had been given any treatment before thyroid surgery. Patient clinical samples collected from 2012 to 2018 were retrospectively analysed using T-cell receptor beta sequencing. Receptors were amplified or captured by PCR. For sequencing, an Illumina HiSeq 4000 was employed. The TCR beta-chain CDR3 region of each patient was profiled by high-throughput sequencing. Per the original workflow: The researchers built a classifier to tell apart papillary thyroid cancer patients with distant metastasis, based on CDR3 differences among clinicopathological groups. To measure repertoire diversity the researchers used the Shannon index, while the Morisita-Horn index served to gauge how similar the tumor and blood repertoires were. In-frame beta chains were kept once TCRdb had trimmed the public reads at Q25 with fastp and called clones with MiXCR. These V and J calls are TCRdb output, not the study's own analysis. The sample profile shows 15,000 to 20,000 clones; about 26% of them were found once. The top ten hold 10% of the sample.

From its cysteine to its phenylalanine, the CDR3 spans 14 amino acids. The kept DNA is CDR3 alone, 42 bases in frame from the first base. V loses 0 bases, J loses 5 bases, and the germline ends lie 9 bases apart. CDR1 and CDR2, per the germline V gene, are SGDLS and YYNGEE. This record belongs to a study of metastatic and nonmetastatic thyroid tumors (TCRdb year 2020). Study-level background: For patients with malignant and with benign thyroid disease, the researchers compared repertoires between peripheral blood samples and tumor or nodule tissue samples.

On the study overall, not on this receptor specifically: In both blood and tumor samples, malignant tumors were reported to have significantly higher TCR beta diversity than benign nodules.

The TCR originated in a female donor with papillary thyroid cancer or a benign thyroid nodule (not recorded which). Some clones in this sample may be carry-over from other donors' samples. Material for sequencing was adjacent normal tissue. The V and J segments used are TRBV9 and TRBJ2-1, and possibly TRBD2, on 5 matching bases. The CDR3 reads CASSVGGRDNEQFF. The DNA sequence is given as TGTGCCAGCAGCGTAGGTGGGAGAGACAATGAGCAGTTCTTC.